Described below is a single TCR beta chain sequence and its context. The record originates from a study of T cells expressing NK-cell markers. After re-calling the 5' RACE reads, TCRdb lists one entry per CDR3 protein, DNA absent. The sample has 250,000 to 300,000 distinct CDR3 sequences; the top ten hold 3.5% to 5%. CDR3 length: 19 amino acids. CDR1 KGHDR and CDR2 SFDVKD come from the germline V gene. This sequence originates from a woman aged 18-70 years in good health. The V and J genes are TRBV24-1 and TRBJ2-1; TCRdb's D gene call, TRBD1, goes unchecked for lack of DNA. Sequences were obtained from blood T cells: a sorted CD56 or NKG2C T cell subset, CD4+ or CD8+ T cells, or bulk PBMC T cells (not recorded which). The CDR3 loop reads CATSDRTGGSSKRANEQFF.